This T cell receptor (beta chain) stems from a study of CD8 T cells in ankylosing spondylitis. Findings and limits, study-wide: The authors reported significant enrichment of disease-linked clones in matched ankylosing spondylitis synovial fluid. Blood of patients with ankylosing spondylitis appeared to be characterized by a TCR beta motif of eight highly homologous variants.

It was by quantitative 5'-RACE with molecular barcodes that TCR beta libraries were made. One entry per CDR3 protein results from TCRdb running MiXCR on the 5' RACE reads. Of roughly 230,000 distinct CDR3 sequences in the sample, approximately 7.6% were seen once. This clonotype was found a few times. Its specificity is not known. With 5 bases clipped from V and 3 bases from J, the junction kept 8 bases outside the gene matches. CDR3 length: 17 amino acids. Germline V CDR1 and CDR2: SGHAT, FQNNGV. The sequence was obtained from a female donor with ankylosing spondylitis or in good health (not recorded which). The chain employs TRBV11-2 and TRBJ2-6, with 9 bases identical to TRBD1. The material sequenced was blood, either unsorted or a sorted T cell fraction (not recorded which). CDR3 DNA sequence: TGTGCCAGCAGCATTACAGGGGGCTTAGGTGGGGCCAACGTCCTGACTTTC. Its protein product is CASSITGGLGGANVLTF.